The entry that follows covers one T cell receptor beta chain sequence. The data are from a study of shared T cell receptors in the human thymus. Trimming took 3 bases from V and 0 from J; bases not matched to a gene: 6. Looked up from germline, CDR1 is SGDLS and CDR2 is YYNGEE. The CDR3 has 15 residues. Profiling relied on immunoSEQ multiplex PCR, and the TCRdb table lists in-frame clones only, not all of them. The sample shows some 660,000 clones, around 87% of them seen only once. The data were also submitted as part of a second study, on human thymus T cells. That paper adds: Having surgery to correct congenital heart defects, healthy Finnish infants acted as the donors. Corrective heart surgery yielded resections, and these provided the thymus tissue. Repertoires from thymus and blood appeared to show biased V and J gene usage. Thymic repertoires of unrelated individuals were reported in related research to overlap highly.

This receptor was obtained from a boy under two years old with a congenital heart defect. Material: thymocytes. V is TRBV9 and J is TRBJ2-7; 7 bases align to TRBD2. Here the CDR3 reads CASSAGGDGSYEQYF. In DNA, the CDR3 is TGTGCCAGCAGCGCTGGGGGGGATGGCTCCTACGAGCAGTACTTC.